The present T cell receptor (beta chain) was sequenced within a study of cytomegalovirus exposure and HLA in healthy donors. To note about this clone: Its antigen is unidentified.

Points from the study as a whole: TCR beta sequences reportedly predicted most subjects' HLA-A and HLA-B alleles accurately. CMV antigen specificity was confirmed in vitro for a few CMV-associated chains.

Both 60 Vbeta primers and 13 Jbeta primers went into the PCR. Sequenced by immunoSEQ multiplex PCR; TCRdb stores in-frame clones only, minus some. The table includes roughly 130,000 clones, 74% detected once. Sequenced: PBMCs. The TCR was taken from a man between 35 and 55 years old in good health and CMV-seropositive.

DNA of the CDR3: TGCGCCAGCAGCTTGGCCGGTGGCGGGAACTACAATGAGCAGTTCTTC. As protein: CASSLAGGGNYNEQFF. The chain links TRBV5-1 to TRBJ2-1; D perhaps matches TRBD2 (6 bases). The germline V gene encodes CDR1 SGHRS and CDR2 YFSETQ. V was cut by 0 bases and J by 3 bases, with 13 bases left in between. CDR3 length: 16 residues.